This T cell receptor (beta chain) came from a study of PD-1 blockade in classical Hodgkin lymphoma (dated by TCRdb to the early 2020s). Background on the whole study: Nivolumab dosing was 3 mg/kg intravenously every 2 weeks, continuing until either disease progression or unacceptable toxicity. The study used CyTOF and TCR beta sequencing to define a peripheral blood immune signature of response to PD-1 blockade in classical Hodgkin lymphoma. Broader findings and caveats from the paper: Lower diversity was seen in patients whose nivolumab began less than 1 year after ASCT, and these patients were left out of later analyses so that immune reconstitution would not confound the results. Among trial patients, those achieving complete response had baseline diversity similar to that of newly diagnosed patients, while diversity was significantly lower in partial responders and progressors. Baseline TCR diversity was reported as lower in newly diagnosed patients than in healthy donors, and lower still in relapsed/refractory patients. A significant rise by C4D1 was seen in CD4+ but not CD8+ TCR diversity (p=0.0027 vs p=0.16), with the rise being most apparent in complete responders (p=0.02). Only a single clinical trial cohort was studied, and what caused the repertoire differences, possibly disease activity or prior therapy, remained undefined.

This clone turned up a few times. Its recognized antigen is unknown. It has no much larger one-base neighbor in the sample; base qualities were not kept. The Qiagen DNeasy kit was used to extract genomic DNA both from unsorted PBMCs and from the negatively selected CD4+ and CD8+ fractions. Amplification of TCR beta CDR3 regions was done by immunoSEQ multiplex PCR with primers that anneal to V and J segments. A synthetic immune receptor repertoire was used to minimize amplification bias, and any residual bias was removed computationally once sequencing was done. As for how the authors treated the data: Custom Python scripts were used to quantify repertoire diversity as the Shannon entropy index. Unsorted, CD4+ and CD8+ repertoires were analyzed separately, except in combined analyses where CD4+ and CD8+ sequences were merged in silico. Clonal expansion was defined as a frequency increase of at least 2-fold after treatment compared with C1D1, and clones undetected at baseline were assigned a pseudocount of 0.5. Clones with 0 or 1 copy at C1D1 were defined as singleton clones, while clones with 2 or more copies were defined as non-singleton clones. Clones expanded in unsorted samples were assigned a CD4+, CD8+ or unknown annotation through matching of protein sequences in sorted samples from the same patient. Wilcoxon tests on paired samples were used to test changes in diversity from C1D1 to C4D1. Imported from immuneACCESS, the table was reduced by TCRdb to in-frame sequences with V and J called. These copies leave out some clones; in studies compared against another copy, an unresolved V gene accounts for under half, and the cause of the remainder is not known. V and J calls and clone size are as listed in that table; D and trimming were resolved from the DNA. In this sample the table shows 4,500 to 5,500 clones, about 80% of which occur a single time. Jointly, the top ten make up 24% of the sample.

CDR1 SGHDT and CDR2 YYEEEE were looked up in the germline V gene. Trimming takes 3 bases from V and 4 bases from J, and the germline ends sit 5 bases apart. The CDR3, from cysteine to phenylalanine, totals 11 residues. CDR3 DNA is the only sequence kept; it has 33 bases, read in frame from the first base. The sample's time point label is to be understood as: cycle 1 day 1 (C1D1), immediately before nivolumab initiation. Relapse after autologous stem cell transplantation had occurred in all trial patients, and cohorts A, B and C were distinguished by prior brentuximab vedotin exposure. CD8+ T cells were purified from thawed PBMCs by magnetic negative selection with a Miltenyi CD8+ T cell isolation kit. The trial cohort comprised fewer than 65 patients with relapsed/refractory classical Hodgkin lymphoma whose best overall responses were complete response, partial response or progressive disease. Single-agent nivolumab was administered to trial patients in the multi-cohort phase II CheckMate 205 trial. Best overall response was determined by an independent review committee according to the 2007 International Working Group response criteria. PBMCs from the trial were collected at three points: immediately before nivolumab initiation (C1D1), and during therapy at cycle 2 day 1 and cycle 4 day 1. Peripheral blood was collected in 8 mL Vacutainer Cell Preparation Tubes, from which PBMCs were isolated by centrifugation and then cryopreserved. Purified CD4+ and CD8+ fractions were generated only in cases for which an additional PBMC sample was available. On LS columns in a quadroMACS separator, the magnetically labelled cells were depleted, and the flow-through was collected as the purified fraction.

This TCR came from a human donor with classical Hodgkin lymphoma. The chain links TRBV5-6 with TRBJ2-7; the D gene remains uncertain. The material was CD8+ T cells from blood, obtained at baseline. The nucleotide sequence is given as TGTGCCAGCAGCTCGGAGTACGAGCAGTACTTC. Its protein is CASSSEYEQYF.